This paragraph reports one TCR beta chain. This clone appeared a few times. The target of this receptor is not known. One base away there is no much larger clone; base qualities are not given. This record belongs to a study of blood T cell repertoires in COVID-19 (dated by TCRdb to about 2020). Regarding the research as a whole: Samples covering the acute and convalescent phases of COVID-19 were provided by collaborators in the United States, Italy and Spain. The prospective study material was composed of cDNA or gDNA derived from T cells, B-cell-depleted T cells, or PBMCs. Subjects who had been exposed to COVID-19, were actively infected with it, or had recovered from it provided the deeply sampled blood TCRbeta repertoires that made up the dataset. The repertoires were released in a freely available public database intended as a resource for research on the immune response to SARS-CoV-2. Samples came from the ongoing ImmuneRACE study (first 160 participants) plus 1,254 subjects from 6 global collaborators. Sample metadata almost always included a de-identified subject ID, COVID-19 status, age in years and sex. Where available, HLA class I and class II types were taken from metadata supplied by the sample provider and were not determined by assay-based typing. Results and caveats for the whole study, not just this receptor: How much clinical and demographic metadata was included differed by source and by participant, and the metadata was provided uncurated.

TCRbeta CDR3 regions were amplified from genomic DNA using the immunoSEQ Assay, a bias-controlled multiplex PCR. Per the source publication's procedure: Within the assay, amplification of reference gene primers was used to estimate how many nucleated cells each sample contained. To quantify the absolute abundance of each unique TCRbeta CDR3 rearrangement, sequence reads were collapsed and filtered. For each sample, productive Simpson clonality was calculated by taking the square root of Simpson's diversity index across productive rearrangements. Sourced from immuneACCESS, this table was stored by TCRdb with only in-frame sequences that have V and J called. A share of the clones is absent; for the studies checked, an unresolved V gene accounts for under half, and the remainder has no known explanation. V and J calls and clone size are given by that table; D and trimming were obtained from the DNA. Here the sample has over 45,000 clones; approximately 91% occur a single time. 3.9% of the sample goes to the ten largest clones.

The collaborating institutions used their own protocols to collect whole blood in K2EDTA tubes. For TCRbeta analysis, collaborators shipped samples as frozen whole blood, isolated PBMCs, or DNA extracted from either of those sample types. Sequencing was performed on peripheral blood. The source of this sequence is a middle-aged man with acute or convalescent COVID-19.

The DNA sequence is given as TGTGCCAGCAGTTACAGTACAAGCAATCAGCCCCAGCATTTT. It translates as CASSYSTSNQPQHF. This receptor chain uses TRBV6-2 or TRBV6-3 and TRBJ1-5; no D gene call is confident. The CDR3 runs 14 amino acids, cysteine and phenylalanine included. CDR3 DNA only is kept here, 42 bases in frame from base 1. V and J lose 2 bases and 1 base, and a span of 6 bases separates them. CDR1 and CDR2 are drawn from the germline V gene: MNHEY, SVGEGT.